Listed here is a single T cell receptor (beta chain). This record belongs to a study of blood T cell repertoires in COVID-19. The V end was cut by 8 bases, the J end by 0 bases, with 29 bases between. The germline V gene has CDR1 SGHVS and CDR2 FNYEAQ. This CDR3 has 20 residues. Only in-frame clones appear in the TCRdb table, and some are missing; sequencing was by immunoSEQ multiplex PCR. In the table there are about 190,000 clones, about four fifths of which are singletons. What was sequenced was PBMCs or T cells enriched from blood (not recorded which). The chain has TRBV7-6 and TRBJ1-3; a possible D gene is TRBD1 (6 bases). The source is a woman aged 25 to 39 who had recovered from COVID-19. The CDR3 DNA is TGTGCCAGCCGCTACAGACCAATCAAGACAGGCGAATCCTCTGGAAACACCATATATTTT. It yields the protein CASRYRPIKTGESSGNTIYF.